This T cell receptor (beta chain) was sequenced for a study of Ad26.COV2.S vaccination and SARS-CoV-2 variants. Study context: The vaccine Ad26.COV2.S was put into the muscle once, or twice with 56 days between. Regarding the study as a whole: The study found similar non-spike TCR breadth in vaccine and placebo recipients. Analytic work on TCR breadth and depth might have understated the full extent of total T cell responses.

As for treatment: approximately 18 received Ad26.COV2.S at low or high dose, single or two shots; roughly five received placebo; per-sample allocation not given. Specimens were obtained on day 63 following the first vaccine or placebo injection. Measured with immunoSEQ multiplex PCR; TCRdb has only the in-frame clones, and not every one. This sample has hundreds of thousands of clones, with roughly 90% found just once. About this clone itself: Its target is not known. Other DNA sequences within the sample encode an identical CDR3.

Germline assignment: CDR1 LGHDT and CDR2 YNNKEL (reference sequence). This CDR3 spans 13 amino acids. The V end was cut by 1 base, the J end by 6 bases, with 7 bases between. This rearrangement joins TRBV3-1 (or the pseudogene TRBV3-2) to TRBJ1-5; D uncertain. The specimen was peripheral blood, collected in a trial of Ad26.COV2.S vaccine versus placebo. The sequence came from a person aged 18 to 65 who received the Ad26.COV2.S COVID-19 vaccine or a placebo. The chain's CDR3 is CASSQGGGQPQHF. As DNA, the CDR3 is TGTGCCAGCAGCCAAGGGGGAGGTCAGCCCCAGCATTTT.